This T cell receptor (beta chain) was identified in a study of cytotoxic CD8 clonotypes in ibrutinib-treated CLL. Across the study: The patients comprised approximately ten relapsed/refractory and around 16 treatment-naive cases, 17 to 18 IGHV unmutated. Study-wide findings and caveats: Under treatment, the uncommon public clonotypes either contracted or remained stable. A difference in sampling times existed between sustained-remission and progressing patients.

Researchers set a sequencing depth target of 1 in 200,000 to 1 in 1 million T cells. The method was immunoSEQ multiplex PCR; TCRdb's version includes in-frame clones alone and lacks a portion of them. This sample has fewer than 35,000 clones, with more than 60% found just once. Note on this clone: Its target is unknown.

Germline CDR1 reads SGHVS; CDR2 reads FQNEAQ. This CDR3 contains 16 residues. The junction had 11 bases not matched to a gene; V was cut back by 5 bases and J by 9 bases. The starting material was PBMCs, obtained after 24 months of ibrutinib treatment. This sequence joins TRBV7-8 and TRBJ1-6; 9 bases fit TRBD1. This sequence originates from a human donor with chronic lymphocytic leukemia. CDR3 nucleotides: TGTGCCAGCAGCCCAACCCGGACAGGGGTTAGTTCACCCCTCCACTTT. This gives the protein CASSPTRTGVSSPLHF.